The 15 T cell receptor beta chains presented below share a single source sample, sequenced in a study of identical twins. TCRdb redid the calling of the 5' RACE reads with MiXCR, one entry per CDR3 protein. In the table there are approximately 1.8 million distinct CDR3 sequences, under 35% of which are singletons. The sequenced sample consisted of cord blood. These receptors all stem from a newborn girl in good health.

This clonotype was counted between two and nine times. The rearrangement uses TRBV5-1 and TRBJ2-1; 11 bases align to TRBD2. The CDR3 sequence is 14 residues long. J gave up 5 bases and V 8 bases, and 6 bases lay outside the gene matches. Germline V gives CDR1 SGHRS, CDR2 YFSETQ. The CDR3 DNA follows: TGCGCCAGTCACCGACTAGCGGGAAACAATGAGCAGTTCTTC. Translated, it gives CASHRLAGNNEQFF.

The table lists this clonotype with a few counts. The V and J genes are TRBV20-1 and TRBJ1-5; D gene ambiguous. The CDR3 is made up of 14 amino acids. Trimming took off 6 bases at V and 3 bases at J, with 15 bases between the two ends. Germline V gene lookup returns CDR1 DFQATT and CDR2 SNEGSKA (reference sequence). CDR3 amino acids: CSATIPGPNQPQHF. In nucleotides, the CDR3 is TGCAGTGCCACCATCCCGGGCCCCAATCAGCCCCAGCATTTT.

V usage is TRBV7-2 and J usage is TRBJ2-3, with unresolved D. This CDR3 region has 15 residues. The V gene's germline CDR1 is SGHTA and CDR2 FQGNSA. V lost 5 bases and J lost 2, with 14 bases in between. The CDR3 loop is CASSPQFTLTDTQYF. Written as DNA, the CDR3 is TGTGCCAGCAGCCCCCAGTTTACCCTCACAGATACGCAGTATTTT.

This clonotype was counted many times. The J gene is TRBJ2-1, the V gene TRBV2; no clear D gene. The CDR3 has 11 amino acids. CDR1 is SNHLY and CDR2 is FYNNEI in the germline V gene. V was cut by 3 bases and J by 7 bases, with 4 bases left in between. CDR3 sequence reads: CASSERNEQFF. CDR3 sequence (DNA): TGTGCCAGCAGTGAGCGGAATGAGCAGTTCTTC.

The gene calls are TRBV5-6 and TRBJ2-1; 12 nucleotides align to TRBD2. The germline gives CDR1 SGHDT, CDR2 YYEEEE. The junction had 4 bases not matched to a gene; V was cut back by 4 bases and J by 2 bases. This CDR3 spans 16 amino acids. The CDR3 DNA reads TGTGCCAGCAGCACTAGCGGGGGGTTCCCCTACAATGAGCAGTTCTTC. Protein product: CASSTSGGFPYNEQFF.

This clonotype was seen only a few times. The chain recombines TRBV2 with TRBJ2-1; 7 bases line up with TRBD2. This CDR3 is built from 13 residues. CDR1 is SNHLY, CDR2 FYNNEI, per germline. V was pared by 8 bases and J by 5 bases, with 6 bases of the junction left unmatched. The CDR3 bases are TGTGCCAGCTTTAGGCTAGCGGACAATGAGCAGTTCTTC. Protein sequence: CASFRLADNEQFF.

V usage is TRBV5-4 and J usage is TRBJ2-5; tentative D call: TRBD2 (6 bases). CDR1 and CDR2 (germline): SGHNT, YYREEE (reference sequence). V shed 4 bases and J shed 1 base, with 11 bases lying between them. This CDR3 contains 14 residues. In DNA form, the CDR3 reads TGTGCCAGCAGCGCGGGACCATCCCAAGAGACCCAGTACTTC. Translated: CASSAGPSQETQYF.

The table lists this clonotype with a few counts. CDR3 DNA: TGTGCCAGCAGCTTGTATGGGGGTAATGAAAAACTGTTTTTT. Encoded protein: CASSLYGGNEKLFF. The rearrangement links TRBV7-8 to TRBJ1-4; possibly TRBD1 for D (5 bases). V shed 3 bases and J shed 4 bases, with 9 bases lying between them. Germline V CDR1 and CDR2: SGHVS, FQNEAQ. This CDR3 is built from 14 residues.

As concerns this clonotype: A read error may be the cause here, since a much bigger clone is one base away. V is TRBV6-5 and J is TRBJ2-5; unclear D gene. Germline CDR1 MNHEY, CDR2 SVGAGI. With 7 bases removed from V and 11 bases from J, the gap between germline ends came to 20 bases. The CDR3 contains 13 residues. The CDR3 loop is CASIGTLANEQYF. CDR3 DNA: TGTGCCAGCATCGGCACTCTCGCCAATGAGCAGTACTTC.

This clonotype was observed a few times. This chain uses TRBV4-2 with TRBJ1-5; unclear D gene. In germline, CDR1 is LGHNA, CDR2 YNFKEQ. With 0 bases removed from V and 0 bases from J, the gap between germline ends came to 12 bases. The CDR3 extends over 17 amino acids. CDR3 protein: CASSQDLRVYSNQPQHF. The CDR3 DNA follows: TGTGCCAGCAGCCAAGATCTGAGAGTATATAGCAATCAGCCCCAGCATTTT.

In this sample, this clonotype turned up a few times. This chain joins TRBV28 and TRBJ2-7; the D gene is possibly TRBD1 (6 bases). Germline CDR1 MDHEN, CDR2 SYDVKM. V was trimmed by 7 bases and J by 0 bases, leaving 16 bases between them. The CDR3 spans 15 residues. The CDR3 loop is CASNPRQAFSYEQYF. As DNA, the CDR3 is TGTGCCAGCAACCCCAGACAGGCCTTCTCCTACGAGCAGTACTTC.

The chain couples TRBV5-1 to TRBJ2-3, with D perhaps TRBD1 (5 bases). The germline V and J ends were trimmed by 0 bases and 2 bases, with 10 bases remaining between them. Looked up from germline, CDR1 is SGHRS and CDR2 is YFSETQ. The CDR3 extends over 15 amino acids. CDR3 region: CASSLVQVPTDTQYF. The CDR3 DNA reads as TGCGCCAGCAGCTTGGTACAGGTCCCCACAGATACGCAGTATTTT.

This chain uses TRBV5-1 with TRBJ1-2; perhaps TRBD1 as D (5 bases). The germline V gene encodes CDR1 SGHRS and CDR2 YFSETQ. This CDR3 comprises 15 residues. Trimming cost V 5 bases and J 4 bases, with 18 bases left between them. The CDR3 coding sequence is TGCGCCAGCAGACCCGGGGGGTCCGGAAGCTATGGCTACACCTTC. Its protein product is CASRPGGSGSYGYTF.

The rearrangement joins TRBV6-1 to TRBJ2-1, with 7 bases fitting TRBD2. With V trimmed by 2 bases and J by 2 bases, 3 bases remained unmatched. Per germline, CDR1 MNHNS and CDR2 SASEGT. The CDR3 loop spans 15 amino acids. The CDR3 is CASSELAVTYNEQFF. The CDR3 region has the DNA TGTGCCAGCAGTGAACTAGCGGTTACCTACAATGAGCAGTTCTTC.

This CDR3 is CSARRQGGTGELFF. CDR3 nucleotides: TGCAGTGCTAGGCGGCAGGGTGGCACCGGGGAGCTGTTTTTT. This chain uses TRBV20-1 with TRBJ2-2; D is perhaps TRBD1 (5 bases). The CDR3 is 14 amino acids. V lost 3 bases and J 4 bases, leaving 12 bases between the germline ends. From germline, CDR1 is DFQATT and CDR2 SNEGSKA (reference sequence).